A selection of T cell receptor beta chains follows, all from one sample in a study of blood T cells in healthy people across ages. One entry per CDR3 protein results from TCRdb running MiXCR on the 5' RACE reads. The repertoire holds approximately 810,000 distinct CDR3 sequences, with about 34% as singletons. Sequencing used blood. The receptor source for this set is a man aged 18 to 30 in good health. Each CDR3 is given with its conserved first and last residue. Fields, in order: J gene, V gene, clone size, D gene, CDR3 DNA, CDR3 protein. The D gene is left open where the match is weak. Only some rows state a clone size, as once, few, many or a class for expanded clones.

J gene: TRBJ2-2; V gene: TRBV5-1; clone size: few; D gene: TRBD1; CDR3 DNA: TGCGCCAGCAGCCCGGGCCCAGGGGGCACAACCGGGGAGCTGTTTTTT; CDR3 protein: CASSPGPGGTTGELFF
J gene: TRBJ2-2; V gene: TRBV6-5; clone size: .; D gene: .; CDR3 DNA: TGTGCCAGCAGCTGGAAAGGTTTCACCGGGGAGCTGTTTTTT; CDR3 protein: CASSWKGFTGELFF
J gene: TRBJ2-5; V gene: TRBV5-1; clone size: few; D gene: .; CDR3 DNA: TGCGCCAGCAGCTGGGCCAATCAAGAGACCCAGTACTTC; CDR3 protein: CASSWANQETQYF
J gene: TRBJ2-3; V gene: TRBV7-3; clone size: many; D gene: TRBD1; CDR3 DNA: TGTGCCAGCAGTACGGACAGGGGTGGCACAGATACGCAGTATTTT; CDR3 protein: CASSTDRGGTDTQYF
J gene: TRBJ1-4; V gene: TRBV7-2; clone size: .; D gene: .; CDR3 DNA: TGTGCCAGCAGCTCGACGGACTTTGCCGAAAAACTGTTTTTT; CDR3 protein: CASSSTDFAEKLFF
J gene: TRBJ2-5; V gene: TRBV5-5; clone size: .; D gene: TRBD2; CDR3 DNA: TGTGCCAGCAGCTTGGCCGTACGGACTAGCGGCTTTGAGCAGTACTTC; CDR3 protein: CASSLAVRTSGFEQYF
J gene: TRBJ2-3; V gene: TRBV7-2; clone size: .; D gene: .; CDR3 DNA: TGTGCCAGCAGCTCCGCCCCCACAGATACGCAGTATTTT; CDR3 protein: CASSSAPTDTQYF
J gene: TRBJ1-2; V gene: TRBV5-5; clone size: .; D gene: .; CDR3 DNA: TGTGCCAGCAGCTTGGGCAGGGGCGATGGTGGCTACACCTTC; CDR3 protein: CASSLGRGDGGYTF
J gene: TRBJ1-4; V gene: TRBV28; clone size: .; D gene: TRBD1; CDR3 DNA: TGTGCCAGCAGTTCATCCGTGCGATCCCGGGACAGGGTTGATGGTGAAAAACTGTTTTTT; CDR3 protein: CASSSSVRSRDRVDGEKLFF
J gene: TRBJ1-2; V gene: TRBV2; clone size: few; D gene: .; CDR3 DNA: TGTGCCAGCAGTGCGGTGGTCCCTAACTATGGCTACACCTTC; CDR3 protein: CASSAVVPNYGYTF
J gene: TRBJ2-1; V gene: TRBV27; clone size: few; D gene: TRBD1; CDR3 DNA: TGTGCCAGCAGTTTATCTACAGGGGTGGTCGGCAATGAGCAGTTCTTC; CDR3 protein: CASSLSTGVVGNEQFF
J gene: TRBJ2-5; V gene: TRBV20-1; clone size: .; D gene: .; CDR3 DNA: TGCGGTGCTAGAGATTGGAAGAGGTCCTACAATGAGCAGTACTTC; CDR3 protein: CGARDWKRSYNEQYF
J gene: TRBJ2-7; V gene: TRBV4-2; clone size: .; D gene: TRBD2; CDR3 DNA: TGTGCCAGCAGCCGAGGGCGGGAGAGGAGCTACGAGCAGTACTTC; CDR3 protein: CASSRGRERSYEQYF
J gene: TRBJ2-1; V gene: TRBV29-1; clone size: .; D gene: TRBD2; CDR3 DNA: TGCAGCCTTGAAAGAACTAGCGGGGGCCCCAGCTCCTACAATGAGCAGTTCTTC; CDR3 protein: CSLERTSGGPSSYNEQFF
J gene: TRBJ1-5; V gene: TRBV20-1; clone size: .; D gene: .; CDR3 DNA: TGCAGTGCTAGAGTGGGGACACTTTACGGGGTCAATCAGCCCCAGCATTTT; CDR3 protein: CSARVGTLYGVNQPQHF
J gene: TRBJ1-4; V gene: TRBV10-3; clone size: .; D gene: .; CDR3 DNA: TGTGCCATCAGTGAATCCAGGGCCGATGAAAAACTGTTTTTT; CDR3 protein: CAISESRADEKLFF
J gene: TRBJ2-7; V gene: TRBV11-1; clone size: many; D gene: .; CDR3 DNA: TGTGCCAGCAGCTTTGAGGCCGAGCAGTACTTC; CDR3 protein: CASSFEAEQYF
J gene: TRBJ2-3; V gene: TRBV7-2; clone size: .; D gene: .; CDR3 DNA: TGTGCCAGCAGCTTAGAAGTCAGGGGCACAGATACGCAGTATTTT; CDR3 protein: CASSLEVRGTDTQYF
J gene: TRBJ2-7; V gene: TRBV19; clone size: .; D gene: TRBD1; CDR3 DNA: TGTGCCAGTAGTACGCTCGGGACAGGCGAAGAGACCCAGCACTTC; CDR3 protein: CASSTLGTGEETQHF
J gene: TRBJ2-7; V gene: TRBV4-3; clone size: few; D gene: TRBD1; CDR3 DNA: TGCGCCAGCAGCCAAGTCCCCGGGACAGCCTACGAGCAGTACTTC; CDR3 protein: CASSQVPGTAYEQYF
J gene: TRBJ2-1; V gene: TRBV15; clone size: .; D gene: TRBD2; CDR3 DNA: TGTGCCACCAGCAACACCCCACGACTAGCGGGGATATTCGGGTCATTGGACAATGAGCAGTTCTTC; CDR3 protein: CATSNTPRLAGIFGSLDNEQFF
J gene: TRBJ2-4; V gene: TRBV4-1; clone size: many; D gene: TRBD1; CDR3 DNA: TGCGCCAGCAGCCCAGGACAGGGTGGAACCAAAAACATTCAGTACTTC; CDR3 protein: CASSPGQGGTKNIQYF
J gene: TRBJ2-3; V gene: TRBV7-2; clone size: .; D gene: .; CDR3 DNA: TGTGCCAGCAGCCGCCCGCCTACCACAGATACGCAGTATTTT; CDR3 protein: CASSRPPTTDTQYF
J gene: TRBJ1-2; V gene: TRBV12-3/TRBV12-4; clone size: .; D gene: TRBD1; CDR3 DNA: TGTGCCAGCAGTTTCAGTGGCGACAGGGGGCGTCAAGGCTACACCTTC; CDR3 protein: CASSFSGDRGRQGYTF
J gene: TRBJ1-4; V gene: TRBV7-2; clone size: few; D gene: .; CDR3 DNA: TGTGCCAGCAGCCCGGGGGGAGGGAGCCCTAATGAAAAACTGTTTTTT; CDR3 protein: CASSPGGGSPNEKLFF
J gene: TRBJ2-1; V gene: TRBV7-2; clone size: .; D gene: .; CDR3 DNA: TGTGCCAGCAGCTCCTCTAGAGATGAGCAGTTCTTC; CDR3 protein: CASSSSRDEQFF
J gene: TRBJ2-7; V gene: TRBV27; clone size: few; D gene: .; CDR3 DNA: TGTGCCAGCAGTGCCCCGGGCAATGAGCAGTACTTC; CDR3 protein: CASSAPGNEQYF
J gene: TRBJ2-3; V gene: TRBV7-8; clone size: .; D gene: .; CDR3 DNA: TGTGCCAGCAGCTTAGGGGCAGCGTCTAGGAGAGGTACGCAGTATTTT; CDR3 protein: CASSLGAASRRGTQYF
J gene: TRBJ1-2; V gene: TRBV20-1; clone size: few; D gene: TRBD1; CDR3 DNA: TGCAGTGCTAGAACCCAGAGTAAGGACAGGGGGGATGGCTACACCTTC; CDR3 protein: CSARTQSKDRGDGYTF
J gene: TRBJ1-2; V gene: TRBV6-5; clone size: few; D gene: .; CDR3 DNA: TGTGCCAGCAGTGGGACGGACGGCTATGGCTACACCTTC; CDR3 protein: CASSGTDGYGYTF
J gene: TRBJ1-2; V gene: TRBV20-1; clone size: .; D gene: .; CDR3 DNA: TGCAGTGCTAGAGGTTCGGCGGGCCCTTATGGCTACACCTTC; CDR3 protein: CSARGSAGPYGYTF
J gene: TRBJ2-1; V gene: TRBV7-9; clone size: .; D gene: TRBD1; CDR3 DNA: TGTGCCAGCAGCCTACCGACAGGGCTTGAGCAGTTCTTC; CDR3 protein: CASSLPTGLEQFF
J gene: TRBJ2-1; V gene: TRBV12-3/TRBV12-4; clone size: many; D gene: TRBD2; CDR3 DNA: TGTGCCAGCAGTTTAATTAGGTTGGTCCAGCGGGGGGTTGATGAGCAGTTCTTC; CDR3 protein: CASSLIRLVQRGVDEQFF
J gene: TRBJ1-6; V gene: TRBV20-1; clone size: .; D gene: TRBD1; CDR3 DNA: TGCAGTGCTGTAAGGACAGGACTCCTCGCCCTCCACTTT; CDR3 protein: CSAVRTGLLALHF
J gene: TRBJ2-5; V gene: TRBV7-8; clone size: few; D gene: .; CDR3 DNA: TGTGCCAGCAGCTTACAACCGGGGCCACGGGAGACCCAGTACTTC; CDR3 protein: CASSLQPGPRETQYF
J gene: TRBJ2-1; V gene: TRBV7-2; clone size: many; D gene: TRBD2; CDR3 DNA: TGTGCCAGCAGCCCTTCTAGCGGGGGGGCCCGGAATGAGCAGTTCTTC; CDR3 protein: CASSPSSGGARNEQFF
J gene: TRBJ1-2; V gene: TRBV27; clone size: many; D gene: .; CDR3 DNA: TGTGCCAGCGGGGATCCCCAAACCATTAACTATGGCTACACCTTC; CDR3 protein: CASGDPQTINYGYTF
J gene: TRBJ2-5; V gene: TRBV2; clone size: .; D gene: .; CDR3 DNA: TGTGCCAGCAGTGAAGACGCCCGGGAGACCCAGTACTTC; CDR3 protein: CASSEDARETQYF
J gene: TRBJ2-1; V gene: TRBV6-5; clone size: many; D gene: .; CDR3 DNA: TGTGCCAGTGGGCGACCTCTCTACAATGAGCAGTTCTTC; CDR3 protein: CASGRPLYNEQFF
J gene: TRBJ2-7; V gene: TRBV4-2; clone size: .; D gene: TRBD2; CDR3 DNA: TGTGCCAGCAGCCAGGTAGCGGGACCTGGGTACGAGCAGTACTTC; CDR3 protein: CASSQVAGPGYEQYF
J gene: TRBJ1-5; V gene: TRBV6-5; clone size: .; D gene: .; CDR3 DNA: TGTGCCAGCAGTCCATTGGACAGAAGCAGTCAGCCCCAGCATTTT; CDR3 protein: CASSPLDRSSQPQHF
J gene: TRBJ1-1; V gene: TRBV29-1; clone size: few; D gene: .; CDR3 DNA: TGCAGCTCCCCCGGCCAGGGGAACACTGAAGCTTTCTTT; CDR3 protein: CSSPGQGNTEAFF